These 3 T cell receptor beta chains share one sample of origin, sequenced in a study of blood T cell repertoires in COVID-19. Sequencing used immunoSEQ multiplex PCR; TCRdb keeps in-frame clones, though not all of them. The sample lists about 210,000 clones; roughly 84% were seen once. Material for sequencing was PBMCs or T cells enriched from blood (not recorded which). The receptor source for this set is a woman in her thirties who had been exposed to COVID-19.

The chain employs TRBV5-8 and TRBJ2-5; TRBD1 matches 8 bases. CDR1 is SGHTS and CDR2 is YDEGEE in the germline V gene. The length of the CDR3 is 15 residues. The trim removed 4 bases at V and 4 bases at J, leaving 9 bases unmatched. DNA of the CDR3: TGTGCCAGCAGCCCGTACTTCACAGGGGGAGAGACCCAGTACTTC. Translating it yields CASSPYFTGGETQYF.

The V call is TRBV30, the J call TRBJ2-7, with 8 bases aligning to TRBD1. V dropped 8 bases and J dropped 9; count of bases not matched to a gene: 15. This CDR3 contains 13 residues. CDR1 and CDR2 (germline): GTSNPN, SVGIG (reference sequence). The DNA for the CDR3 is TGTGCCGGAGTTACAGGGGGTCAGAGCGGGCAGTACTTC. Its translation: CAGVTGGQSGQYF. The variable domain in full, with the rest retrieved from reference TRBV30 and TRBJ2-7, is SQTIHQWPATLVQPVGSPLSLECTVEGTSNPNLYWYRQAAGRGLQLLFYSVGIGQISSEVPQNLSASRPQDRQFILSSKKLLLSDSGFYLCAGVTGGQSGQYFGPGTRLTVT.

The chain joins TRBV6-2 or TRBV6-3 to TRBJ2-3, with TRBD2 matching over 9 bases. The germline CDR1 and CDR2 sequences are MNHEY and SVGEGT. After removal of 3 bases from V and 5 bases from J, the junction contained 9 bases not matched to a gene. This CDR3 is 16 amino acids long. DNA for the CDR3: TGTGCCAGCAGTTATCTAGCGGGGCCGGGCGAAGATACGCAGTATTTT. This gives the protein CASSYLAGPGEDTQYF.